These 3 T cell receptor beta chains were sequenced from one sample in a study of OX40 agonist ivuxolimab in advanced cancers. Sequenced by immunoSEQ multiplex PCR; TCRdb stores in-frame clones only, minus some. The table shows some 50,000 clones, with approximately 75% occurring only once. This material consisted of CD4+ or CD8+ T cells sorted from blood, taken in a trial of the OX40 agonist ivuxolimab. These receptors originate from an adult with an advanced solid tumor such as melanoma, head and neck, liver or kidney cancer.

This chain links TRBV2 with TRBJ2-3; 13 nucleotides align to TRBD2. The trim removed 6 bases at V and 3 bases at J, leaving 0 bases unmatched. Germline CDR1 reads SNHLY; CDR2 reads FYNNEI. The CDR3 totals 14 residues. CDR3: CASRLAGGTDTQYF. The DNA for the CDR3 is TGTGCCAGCAGACTAGCGGGGGGGACAGATACGCAGTATTTT.

The chain couples TRBV7-3 to TRBJ2-7; D is possibly TRBD1 (5 bases). Trimming shortened V by 3 bases and J by 5 bases, and 11 bases separated the two germline ends. Germline CDR1 SGHTA, CDR2 FQGTGA. The CDR3 loop spans 13 amino acids. The CDR3 loop reads CASSFPVTDEQYF. For the CDR3, the DNA is TGTGCCAGCAGCTTCCCCGTGACAGACGAGCAGTACTTC.

The chain couples TRBV19 to TRBJ2-1; no reliable D call. Looked up from germline, CDR1 is LNHDA and CDR2 is SQIVND (reference sequence). The V and J ends lost 3 bases and 0 bases respectively, with 9 bases between them. The CDR3 consists of 15 residues. CDR3 region: CASSIGQNSYNEQFF. CDR3 nucleotide sequence: TGTGCCAGTAGTATTGGGCAGAACTCCTACAATGAGCAGTTCTTC.